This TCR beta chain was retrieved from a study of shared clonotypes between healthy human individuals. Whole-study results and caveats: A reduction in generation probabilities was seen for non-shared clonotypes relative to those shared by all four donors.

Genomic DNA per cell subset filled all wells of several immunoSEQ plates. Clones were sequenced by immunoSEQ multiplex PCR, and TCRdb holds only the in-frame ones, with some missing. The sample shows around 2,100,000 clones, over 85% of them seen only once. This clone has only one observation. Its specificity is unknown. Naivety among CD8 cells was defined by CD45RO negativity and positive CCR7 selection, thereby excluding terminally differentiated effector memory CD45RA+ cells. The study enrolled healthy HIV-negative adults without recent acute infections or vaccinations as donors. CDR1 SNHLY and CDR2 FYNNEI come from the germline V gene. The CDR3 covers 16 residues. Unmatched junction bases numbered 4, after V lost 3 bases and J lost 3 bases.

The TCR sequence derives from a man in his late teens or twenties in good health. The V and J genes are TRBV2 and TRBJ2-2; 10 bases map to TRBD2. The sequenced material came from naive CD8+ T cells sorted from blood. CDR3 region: CASSDQREGYTGELFF. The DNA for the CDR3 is TGTGCCAGCAGTGATCAGCGGGAGGGTTACACCGGGGAGCTGTTTTTT.